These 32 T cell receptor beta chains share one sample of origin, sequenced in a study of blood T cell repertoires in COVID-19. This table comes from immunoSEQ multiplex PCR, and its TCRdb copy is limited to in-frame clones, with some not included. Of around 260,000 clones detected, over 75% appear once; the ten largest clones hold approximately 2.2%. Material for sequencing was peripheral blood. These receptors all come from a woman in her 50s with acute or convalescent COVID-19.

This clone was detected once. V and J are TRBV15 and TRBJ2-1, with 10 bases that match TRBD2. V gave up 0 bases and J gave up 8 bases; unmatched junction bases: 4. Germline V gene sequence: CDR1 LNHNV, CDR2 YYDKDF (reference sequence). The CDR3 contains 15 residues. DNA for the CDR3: TGTGCCACCAGCAGAGAGAGCGGGGGGGCCCATGAGCAGTTCTTC. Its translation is CATSRESGGAHEQFF.

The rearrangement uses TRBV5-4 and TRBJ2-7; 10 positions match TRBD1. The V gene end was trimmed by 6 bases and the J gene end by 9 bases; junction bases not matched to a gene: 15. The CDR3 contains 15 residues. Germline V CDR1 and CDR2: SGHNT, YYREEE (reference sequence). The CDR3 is CASNRGGQGMMVQYF. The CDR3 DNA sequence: TGTGCCAGCAACCGGGGGGGACAGGGGATGATGGTGCAGTACTTC.

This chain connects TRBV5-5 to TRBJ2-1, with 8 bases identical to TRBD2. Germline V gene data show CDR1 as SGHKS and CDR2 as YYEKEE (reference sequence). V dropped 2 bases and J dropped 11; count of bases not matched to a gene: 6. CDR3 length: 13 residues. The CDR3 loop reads CASSFNSGTKQFF. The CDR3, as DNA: TGTGCCAGCAGCTTCAATAGCGGGACTAAGCAGTTCTTC.

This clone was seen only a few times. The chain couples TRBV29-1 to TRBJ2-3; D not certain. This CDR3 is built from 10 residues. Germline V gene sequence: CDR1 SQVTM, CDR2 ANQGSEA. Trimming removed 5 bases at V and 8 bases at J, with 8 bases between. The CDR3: CSVLGLTQYF. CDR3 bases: TGCAGCGTTTTGGGCCTTACGCAGTATTTT.

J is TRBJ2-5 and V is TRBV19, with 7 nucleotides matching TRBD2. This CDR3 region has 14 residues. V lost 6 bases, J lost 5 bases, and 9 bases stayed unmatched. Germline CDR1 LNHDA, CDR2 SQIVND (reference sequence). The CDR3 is CASSPNGGGETQYF. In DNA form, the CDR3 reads TGTGCCAGTAGCCCGAATGGGGGAGGGGAGACCCAGTACTTC.

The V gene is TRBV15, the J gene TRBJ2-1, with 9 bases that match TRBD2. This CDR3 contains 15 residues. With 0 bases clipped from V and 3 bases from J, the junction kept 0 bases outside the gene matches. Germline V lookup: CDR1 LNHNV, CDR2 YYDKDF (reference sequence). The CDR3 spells CATSREAGGYNEQFF. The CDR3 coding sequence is TGTGCCACCAGCAGAGAAGCGGGAGGCTACAATGAGCAGTTCTTC.

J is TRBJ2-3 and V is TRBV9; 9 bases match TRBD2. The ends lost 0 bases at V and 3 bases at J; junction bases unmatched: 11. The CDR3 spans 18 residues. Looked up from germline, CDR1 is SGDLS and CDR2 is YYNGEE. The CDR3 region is CASSVDAGGPLRTDTQYF. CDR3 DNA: TGTGCCAGCAGCGTAGATGCGGGAGGGCCCCTTAGGACAGATACGCAGTATTTT.

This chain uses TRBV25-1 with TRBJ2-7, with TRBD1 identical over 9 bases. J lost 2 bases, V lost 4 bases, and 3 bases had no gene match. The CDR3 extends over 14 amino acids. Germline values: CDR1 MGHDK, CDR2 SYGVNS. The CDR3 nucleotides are TGTGCCAGCAGTGCCGGACAGGGGACCTACGAGCAGTACTTC. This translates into CASSAGQGTYEQYF.

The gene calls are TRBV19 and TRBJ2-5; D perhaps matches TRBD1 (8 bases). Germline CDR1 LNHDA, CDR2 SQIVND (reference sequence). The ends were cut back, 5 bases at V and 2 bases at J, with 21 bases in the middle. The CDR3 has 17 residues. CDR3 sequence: CASSYIQGGGIQETQYF. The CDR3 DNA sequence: TGTGCCAGTAGTTACATACAGGGGGGAGGGATACAAGAGACCCAGTACTTC. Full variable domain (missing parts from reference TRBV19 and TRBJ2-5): DGGITQSPKYLFRKEGQNVTLSCEQNLNHDAMYWYRQDPGQGLRLIYYSQIVNDFQKGDIAEGYSVSREKKESFPLTVTSAQKNPTAFYLCASSYIQGGGIQETQYFGPGTRLLVL.

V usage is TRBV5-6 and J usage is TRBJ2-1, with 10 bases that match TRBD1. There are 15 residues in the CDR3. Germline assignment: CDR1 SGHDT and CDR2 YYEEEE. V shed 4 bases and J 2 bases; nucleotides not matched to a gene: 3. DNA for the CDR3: TGTGCCAGCAGCCAGGGACAGGGGACCTACAATGAGCAGTTCTTC. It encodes CASSQGQGTYNEQFF.

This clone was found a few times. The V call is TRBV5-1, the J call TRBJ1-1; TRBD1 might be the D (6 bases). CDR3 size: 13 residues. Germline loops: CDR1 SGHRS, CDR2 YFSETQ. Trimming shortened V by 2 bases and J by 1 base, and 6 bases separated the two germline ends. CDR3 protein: CASSLQGNTEAFF. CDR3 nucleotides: TGCGCCAGCAGCTTACAGGGGAACACTGAAGCTTTCTTT.

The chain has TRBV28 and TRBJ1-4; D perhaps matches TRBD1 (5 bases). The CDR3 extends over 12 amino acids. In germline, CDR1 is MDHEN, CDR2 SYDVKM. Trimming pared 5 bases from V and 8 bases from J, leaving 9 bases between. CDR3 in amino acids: CASSGTSEKLFF. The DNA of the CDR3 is TGTGCCAGCAGTGGGACTTCCGAAAAACTGTTTTTT. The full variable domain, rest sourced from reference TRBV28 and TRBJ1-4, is DVKVTQSSRYLVKRTGEKVFLECVQDMDHENMFWYRQDPGLGLRLIYFSYDVKMKEKGDIPEGYSVSREKKERFSLILESASTNQTSMYLCASSGTSEKLFFGSGTQLSVL.

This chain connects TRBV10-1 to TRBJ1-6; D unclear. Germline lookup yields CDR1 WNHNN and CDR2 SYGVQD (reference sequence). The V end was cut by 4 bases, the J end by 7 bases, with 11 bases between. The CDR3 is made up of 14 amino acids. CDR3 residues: CASSARDLNSPLHF. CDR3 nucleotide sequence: TGCGCCAGCAGTGCCCGAGATTTGAATTCACCCCTCCACTTT.

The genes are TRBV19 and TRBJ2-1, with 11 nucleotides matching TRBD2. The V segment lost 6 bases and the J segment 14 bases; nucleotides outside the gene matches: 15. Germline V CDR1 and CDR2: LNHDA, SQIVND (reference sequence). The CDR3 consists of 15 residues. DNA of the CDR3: TGTGCCAGTAGGGACGGGACTAGCGGCGACGATAGGGAGTTCTTC. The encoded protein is CASRDGTSGDDREFF.

The CDR3 is CASSLGPGQGARGYTF. The CDR3 DNA is TGTGCCAGCAGTTTGGGACCGGGACAGGGGGCGCGCGGCTACACCTTC. The genes are TRBV27 and TRBJ1-2; the match to TRBD1 covers 12 bases. The CDR3 is 16 amino acids. V dropped 3 bases and J dropped 8; count of bases not matched to a gene: 10. Germline CDR1 reads MNHEY; CDR2 reads SMNVEV (reference sequence).

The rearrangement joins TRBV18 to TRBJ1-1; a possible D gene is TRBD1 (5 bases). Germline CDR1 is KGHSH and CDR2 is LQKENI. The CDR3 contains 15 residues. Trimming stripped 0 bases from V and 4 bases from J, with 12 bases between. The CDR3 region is CASSPPLGRGTEAFF. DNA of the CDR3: TGTGCCAGCTCACCACCGCTGGGGCGCGGCACTGAAGCTTTCTTT.

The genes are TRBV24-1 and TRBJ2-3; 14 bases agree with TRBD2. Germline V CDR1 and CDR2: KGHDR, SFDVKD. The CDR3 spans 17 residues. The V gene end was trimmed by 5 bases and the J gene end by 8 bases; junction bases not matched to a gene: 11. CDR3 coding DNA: TGTGCCACCAGTGTCAGACCGGGACTAGCGGGAGCTGGTACGCAGTATTTT. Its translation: CATSVRPGLAGAGTQYF.

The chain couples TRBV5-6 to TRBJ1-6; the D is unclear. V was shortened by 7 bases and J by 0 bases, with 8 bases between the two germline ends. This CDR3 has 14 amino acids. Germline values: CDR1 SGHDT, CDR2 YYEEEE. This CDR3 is CASGASSYNSPLHF. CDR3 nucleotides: TGTGCCAGCGGTGCGAGCTCCTATAATTCACCCCTCCACTTT.

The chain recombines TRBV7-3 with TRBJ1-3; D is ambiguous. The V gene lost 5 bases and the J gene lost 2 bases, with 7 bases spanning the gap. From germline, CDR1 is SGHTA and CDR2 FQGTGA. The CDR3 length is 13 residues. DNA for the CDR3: TGTGCCAGCAGCCGCGGTCCTGGAAACACCATATATTTT. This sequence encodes CASSRGPGNTIYF. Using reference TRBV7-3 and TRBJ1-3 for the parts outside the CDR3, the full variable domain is GAGVSQTPSNKVTEKGKYVELRCDPISGHTALYWYRQSLGQGPEFLIYFQGTGAADDSGLPNDRFFAVRPEGSVSTLKIQRTERGDSAVYLCASSRGPGNTIYFGEGSWLTVV.

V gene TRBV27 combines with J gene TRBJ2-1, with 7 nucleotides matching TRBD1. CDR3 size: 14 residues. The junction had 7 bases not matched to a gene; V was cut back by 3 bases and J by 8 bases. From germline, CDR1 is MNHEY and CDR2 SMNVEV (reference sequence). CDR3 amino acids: CASSFRTGPYEQFF. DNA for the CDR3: TGTGCCAGCAGTTTTCGGACAGGCCCCTATGAGCAGTTCTTC.

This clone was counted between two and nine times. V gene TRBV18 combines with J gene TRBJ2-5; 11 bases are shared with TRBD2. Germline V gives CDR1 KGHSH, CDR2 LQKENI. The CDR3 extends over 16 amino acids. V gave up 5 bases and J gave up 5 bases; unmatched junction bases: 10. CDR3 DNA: TGTGCCAGCTCATCAGACTTAGCGGGAGGGCCTGAGACCCAGTACTTC. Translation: CASSSDLAGGPETQYF.

The CDR3 reads CAISDGTRVIPGEQYF. The CDR3, as DNA: TGTGCCATCAGTGACGGGACTAGGGTAATCCCAGGCGAGCAGTACTTC. This chain links TRBV10-3 with TRBJ2-7, with 8 bases that match TRBD2. CDR1 is ENHRY and CDR2 is SYGVKD in the germline V gene. This CDR3 is 16 amino acids long. Trimming took 3 bases from V and 6 from J; bases not matched to a gene: 13.

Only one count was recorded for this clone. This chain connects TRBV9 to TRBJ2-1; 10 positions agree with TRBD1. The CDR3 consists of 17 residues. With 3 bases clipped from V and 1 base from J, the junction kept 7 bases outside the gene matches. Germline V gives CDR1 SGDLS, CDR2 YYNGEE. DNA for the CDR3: TGTGCCAGCAGCGGAACCCGGGACAGGGGTTCCTACAATGAGCAGTTCTTC. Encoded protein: CASSGTRDRGSYNEQFF. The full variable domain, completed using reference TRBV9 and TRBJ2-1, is DSGVTQTPKHLITATGQRVTLRCSPRSGDLSVYWYQQSLDQGLQFLIQYYNGEERAKGNILERFSAQQFPDLHSELNLSSLELGDSALYFCASSGTRDRGSYNEQFFGPGTRLTVL.

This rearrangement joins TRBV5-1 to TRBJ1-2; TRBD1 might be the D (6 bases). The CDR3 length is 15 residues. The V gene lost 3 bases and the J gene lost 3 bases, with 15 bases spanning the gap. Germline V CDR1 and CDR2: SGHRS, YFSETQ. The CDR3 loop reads CASSSSPGADYGYTF. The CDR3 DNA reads TGCGCCAGCAGCTCAAGTCCAGGGGCGGACTATGGCTACACCTTC.

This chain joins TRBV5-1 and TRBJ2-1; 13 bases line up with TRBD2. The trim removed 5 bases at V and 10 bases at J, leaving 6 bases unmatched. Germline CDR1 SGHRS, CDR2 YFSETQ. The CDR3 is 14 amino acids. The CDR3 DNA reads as TGCGCCAGCAGGGGACGGACTAGCGGGAGCGAGCAGTTCTTC. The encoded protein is CASRGRTSGSEQFF.

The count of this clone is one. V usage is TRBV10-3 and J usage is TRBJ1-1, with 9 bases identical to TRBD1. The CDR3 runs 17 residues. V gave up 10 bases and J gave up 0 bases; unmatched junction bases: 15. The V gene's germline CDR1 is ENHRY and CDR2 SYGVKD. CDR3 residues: CATGRQGVESMNTEAFF. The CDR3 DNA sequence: TGTGCCACCGGCAGACAGGGGGTTGAAAGTATGAACACTGAAGCTTTCTTT.

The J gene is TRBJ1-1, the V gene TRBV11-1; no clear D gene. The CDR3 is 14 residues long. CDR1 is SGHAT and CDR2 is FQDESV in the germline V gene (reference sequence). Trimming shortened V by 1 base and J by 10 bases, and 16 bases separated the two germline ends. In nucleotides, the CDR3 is TGTGCCAGCAGCTTAGGATTTGGGAGTCCAGTAGCTTTCTTT. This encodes CASSLGFGSPVAFF.

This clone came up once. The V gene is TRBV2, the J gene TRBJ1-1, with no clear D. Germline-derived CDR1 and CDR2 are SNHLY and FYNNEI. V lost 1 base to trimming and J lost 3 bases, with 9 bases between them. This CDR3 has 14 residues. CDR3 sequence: CASSEVREDTEAFF. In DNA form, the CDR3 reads TGTGCCAGCAGTGAAGTCCGGGAGGACACTGAAGCTTTCTTT.

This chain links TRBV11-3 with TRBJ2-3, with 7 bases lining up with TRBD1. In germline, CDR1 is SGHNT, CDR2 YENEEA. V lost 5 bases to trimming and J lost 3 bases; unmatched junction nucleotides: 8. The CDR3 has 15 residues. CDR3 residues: CASSKRQGETDTQYF. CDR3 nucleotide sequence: TGTGCCAGCAGCAAGAGACAGGGTGAAACAGATACGCAGTATTTT.

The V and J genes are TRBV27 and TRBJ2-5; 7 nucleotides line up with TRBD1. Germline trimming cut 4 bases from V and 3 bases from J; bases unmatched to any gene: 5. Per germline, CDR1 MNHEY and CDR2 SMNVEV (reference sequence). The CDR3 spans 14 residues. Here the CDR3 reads CASSSDRTEETQYF. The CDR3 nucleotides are TGTGCCAGCAGTTCGGACAGGACGGAAGAGACCCAGTACTTC.

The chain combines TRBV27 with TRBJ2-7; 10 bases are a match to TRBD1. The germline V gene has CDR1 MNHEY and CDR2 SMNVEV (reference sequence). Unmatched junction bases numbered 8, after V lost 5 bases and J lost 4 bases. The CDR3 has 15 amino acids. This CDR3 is CASSPHDRGPYEQYF. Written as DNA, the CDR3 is TGTGCCAGCAGTCCGCATGACAGGGGGCCGTACGAGCAGTACTTC.

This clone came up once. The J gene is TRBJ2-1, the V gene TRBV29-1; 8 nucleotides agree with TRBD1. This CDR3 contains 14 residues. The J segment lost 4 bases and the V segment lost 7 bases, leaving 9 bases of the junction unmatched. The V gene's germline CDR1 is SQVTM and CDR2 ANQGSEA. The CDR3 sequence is CSAQRDRSYNEQFF. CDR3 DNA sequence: TGCAGCGCCCAGAGGGACAGGAGTTACAATGAGCAGTTCTTC.